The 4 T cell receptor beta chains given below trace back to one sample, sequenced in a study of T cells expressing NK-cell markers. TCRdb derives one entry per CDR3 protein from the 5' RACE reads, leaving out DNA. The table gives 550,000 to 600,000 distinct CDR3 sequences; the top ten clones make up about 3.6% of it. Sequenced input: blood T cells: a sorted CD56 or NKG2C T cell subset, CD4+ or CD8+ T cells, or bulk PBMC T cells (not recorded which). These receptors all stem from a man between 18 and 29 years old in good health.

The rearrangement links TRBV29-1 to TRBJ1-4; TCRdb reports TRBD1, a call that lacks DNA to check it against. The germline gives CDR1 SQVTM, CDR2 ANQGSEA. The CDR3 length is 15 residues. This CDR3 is CSVEGHPATNEKLFF.

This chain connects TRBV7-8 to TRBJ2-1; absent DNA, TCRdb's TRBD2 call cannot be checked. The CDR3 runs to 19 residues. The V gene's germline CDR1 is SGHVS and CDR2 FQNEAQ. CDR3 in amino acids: CASSLKSSGRGREGNEQFF.

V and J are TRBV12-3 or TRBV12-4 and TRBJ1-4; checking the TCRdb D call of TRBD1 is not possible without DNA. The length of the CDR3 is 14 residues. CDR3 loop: CATTTGTGAQKLFF.

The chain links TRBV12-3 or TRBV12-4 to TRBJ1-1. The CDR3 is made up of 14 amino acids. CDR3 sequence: CASSLAGGTAEAFF.